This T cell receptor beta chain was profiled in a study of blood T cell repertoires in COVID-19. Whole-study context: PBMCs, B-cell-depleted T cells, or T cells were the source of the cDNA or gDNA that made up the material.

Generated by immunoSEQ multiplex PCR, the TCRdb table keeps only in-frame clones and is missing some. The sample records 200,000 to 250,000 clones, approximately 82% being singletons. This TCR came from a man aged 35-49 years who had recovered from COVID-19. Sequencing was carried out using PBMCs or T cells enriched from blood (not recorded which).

The CDR3 DNA sequence: TGTGCCAGCAGCGCTAGCGGGAGGGGCTACAATGAGCAGTTCTTC. Translation gives CASSASGRGYNEQFF. The chain joins TRBV9 to TRBJ2-1; TRBD2 matches at 12 bases. The CDR3 runs to 15 residues. The J segment lost 3 bases and the V segment lost 3 bases, leaving 1 base of the junction unmatched. Looked up from germline, CDR1 is SGDLS and CDR2 is YYNGEE.